A selection of T cell receptor beta chains follows, all from one sample in a study of CD8+ T cells in alopecia areata. Generated by immunoSEQ multiplex PCR, the TCRdb table keeps only in-frame clones and is missing some. The sample shows about 190,000 clones, roughly 60% of them seen only once. This specimen was CD4+ T cells sorted from blood, taken at week 24, from a patient treated with tofacitinib. Receptor source: a human donor with alopecia areata. Each CDR3 is given without its conserved first and last residue. Fields, in order: J gene, V gene, CDR3 protein.

>TRBJ2-7|TRBV15
ATSSRQASYEQY
>TRBJ2-7|TRBV5-1
ASSPDSLNYEQY
>TRBJ2-1|TRBV5-6
ASSYGPNNEQF
>TRBJ1-6|TRBV29-1
SVGAGTGAPLH
>TRBJ2-7|TRBV28
ASTSSGSYEQY
>TRBJ2-5|TRBV12-5
ATAGVQETQY
>TRBJ1-2|TRBV30
AWSLTRGGTTTRGYT
>TRBJ1-1|TRBV6-5
ASSASPAEAF
>TRBJ1-1|TRBV5-1
ASSLGGQPNTEAF
>TRBJ1-6|TRBV2
ASRGGRLLHSPLH
>TRBJ2-4|TRBV5-1
ASSEGLEAKNIQY
>TRBJ2-1|TRBV6-6
ASSPRLAGHNEQF
>TRBJ1-6|TRBV6-1
ASSAGYNSPLH
>TRBJ2-6|TRBV29-1
SVDQPSGANVLT
>TRBJ1-2|TRBV14
ASSQLGQGDYGYT
>TRBJ2-2|TRBV28
ASSPNTGELF
>TRBJ1-1|TRBV29-1
SCRDPGDTEAF
>TRBJ1-2|TRBV6-1
ASRSSPGYT
>TRBJ2-1|TRBV7-2
ASSLASGRGSRNEQF
>TRBJ2-3|TRBV29-1
SVTSTVGNTQY
>TRBJ2-5|TRBV2
ASSEALVTQY
>TRBJ2-5|TRBV6-1
ASRKDGTPETQY
>TRBJ2-2|TRBV29-1
SVVGGHSNTGELF
>TRBJ1-2|TRBV30
AVGRLTNYGYT
>TRBJ2-3|TRBV4-3
ASSRAYGTDTQY
>TRBJ2-7|TRBV7-2
ASSYRSTGGQEQY
>TRBJ2-1|TRBV10-2
ASRGLLRDYHEDEQF
>TRBJ1-4|TRBV6-1
ASGRLNEKLF
>TRBJ2-7|TRBV29-1
SVVSGGAEQY
>TRBJ2-5|TRBV29-1
SAGQAGETQY
>TRBJ2-2|TRBV12-5
ASGFPPGQPNTGELF
>TRBJ2-1|TRBV9
ASSAEGRGNEQF
>TRBJ2-7|TRBV18
ASSPGDRGSEQY
>TRBJ1-2|TRBV29-1
SGATGPNYGYT
>TRBJ2-2|TRBV29-1
SAGSGGYTGELF
>TRBJ2-7|TRBV4-3
ASSQGQSPGEQY
>TRBJ1-1|TRBV29-1
SAGLTEAF
>TRBJ1-1|TRBV27
ASSLAGGQNTEAF
>TRBJ1-1|TRBV7-9
ASSPQGGTEAF
>TRBJ2-1|TRBV29-1
SVQGIHFDEQF
>TRBJ1-1|TRBV29-1
SVEGVGSSEAF
>TRBJ1-1|TRBV14
ASGTTGLGTEAF
>TRBJ2-1|TRBV29-1
SVEAPGFQQF
>TRBJ1-5|TRBV2
ASSESQPQH
>TRBJ1-2|TRBV25-1
ASEGPRYGYT
>TRBJ2-5|TRBV7-2
ASSPRSMGFTETQY
>TRBJ1-1|TRBV9
ASSKTGVTEAF
>TRBJ2-3|TRBV30
AWSSVATSTDTQY
>TRBJ1-5|TRBV5-6
ASSWGQGGAAAQH
>TRBJ1-6|TRBV5-5
ASSLGGESSPLH
>TRBJ1-2|TRBV7-8
ASSLAGQGDGYT
>TRBJ2-1|TRBV2
ASSDREVDEQF
>TRBJ2-1|TRBV23-1
ASSQIGTGRDNEQF
>TRBJ2-5|TRBV9
ASSDGGSQTQY
>TRBJ1-2|TRBV30
AFGQGANYGYT
>TRBJ2-3|TRBV7-9
ASSLGLILSTDTQY
>TRBJ2-7|TRBV15
ATSRGGGATYEQY
>TRBJ2-3|TRBV11-1
ASSAGLADTDTQY
>TRBJ2-7|TRBV29-1
SVEGTGGYEQY